The source of this T cell receptor (beta chain) is a study of identical twins. The trim removed 0 bases at V and 7 bases at J, leaving 15 bases unmatched. The CDR3 totals 17 residues. The germline V gene encodes CDR1 LGHDT and CDR2 YNNKEL (reference sequence). Unique molecular identifiers were in the cDNA, with template-switch universal primer binding. MiXCR, applied by TCRdb to the 5' RACE reads, yields one record per CDR3 protein. This sample has 350,000 to 600,000 distinct CDR3 sequences, with approximately 15% found just once. This clonotype was detected only a few times. Healthy Caucasian individuals made up all the donors. These same data were also listed under a study on yellow fever vaccine responses in identical twins.

The V and J genes are TRBV3-1 and TRBJ2-7, with 7 bases fitting TRBD2. Sequenced: CD4+ T cells sorted from blood. The clonotype comes from a woman under 30 in good health. The CDR3 region is CASSQERWGTTLREQYF. In nucleotides, the CDR3 is TGTGCCAGCAGCCAAGAGAGGTGGGGGACTACCTTACGGGAGCAGTACTTC.